This TCR beta chain was recorded in a study of blood T cell repertoires in COVID-19. The overall study: The United States, Italy and Spain supplied acute and convalescent COVID-19 samples.

Germline V CDR1 and CDR2: SGHRS, YFSETQ. Trimming took off 5 bases at V and 2 bases at J, with 11 bases between the two ends. The CDR3 is made up of 15 amino acids. Followed over time, Seattle patients had been enrolled while infection was active. As processed by the authors: Reference gene primer amplification in the assay estimated nucleated cell counts. Assay: immunoSEQ multiplex PCR; the TCRdb copy retains only in-frame clones and omits some. The V and J calls and clone size are taken from that table; D and trimming were inferred from the DNA. The data show some 300,000 clones, roughly 90% seen once.

The chain recombines TRBV5-1 with TRBJ2-6, with D hard to call. This receptor was obtained from a woman aged 70 to 79 with COVID-19, enrolled during active disease. The source material was peripheral blood. CDR3 sequence reads: CASSPQETGANVLTF. The CDR3 DNA reads TGCGCCAGCAGTCCCCAGGAAACTGGGGCCAACGTCCTGACTTTC.